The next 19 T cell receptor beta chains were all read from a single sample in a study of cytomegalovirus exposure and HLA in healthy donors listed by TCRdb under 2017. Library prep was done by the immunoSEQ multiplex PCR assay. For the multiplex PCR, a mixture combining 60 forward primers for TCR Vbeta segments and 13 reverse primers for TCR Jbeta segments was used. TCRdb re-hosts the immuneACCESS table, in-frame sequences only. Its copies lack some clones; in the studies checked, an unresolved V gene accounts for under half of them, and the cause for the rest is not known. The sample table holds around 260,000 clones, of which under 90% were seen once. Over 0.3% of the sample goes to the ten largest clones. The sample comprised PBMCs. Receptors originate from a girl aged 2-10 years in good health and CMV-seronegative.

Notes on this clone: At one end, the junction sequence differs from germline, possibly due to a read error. The CDR3, as DNA: TGTGCCAACAGCCAAGATAACGCCGGGACATCAAGAAAGCCCCAGCATTTT. It yields the protein CANSQDNAGTSRKPQHF. V usage is TRBV4-2 and J usage is TRBJ1-5; the D gene is possibly TRBD1 (6 bases). The length of the CDR3 is 17 residues. The germline V gene has CDR1 LGHNA and CDR2 YNFKEQ.

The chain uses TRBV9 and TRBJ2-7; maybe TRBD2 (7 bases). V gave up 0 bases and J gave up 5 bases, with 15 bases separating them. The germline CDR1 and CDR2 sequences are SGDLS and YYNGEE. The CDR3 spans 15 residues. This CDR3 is CASSVGGASGDEQYF. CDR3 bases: TGTGCCAGCAGCGTAGGGGGGGCTAGCGGAGACGAGCAGTACTTC.

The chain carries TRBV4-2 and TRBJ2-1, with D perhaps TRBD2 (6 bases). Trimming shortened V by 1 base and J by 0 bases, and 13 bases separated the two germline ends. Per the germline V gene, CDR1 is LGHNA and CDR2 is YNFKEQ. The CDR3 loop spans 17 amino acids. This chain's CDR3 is CASSQGTTISSYNEQFF. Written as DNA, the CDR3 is TGTGCCAGCAGCCAAGGGACTACGATTAGCTCCTACAATGAGCAGTTCTTC.

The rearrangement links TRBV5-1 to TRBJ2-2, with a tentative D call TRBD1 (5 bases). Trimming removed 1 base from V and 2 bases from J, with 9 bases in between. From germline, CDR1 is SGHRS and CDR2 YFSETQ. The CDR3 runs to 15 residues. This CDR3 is CASSLRQGNTGELFF. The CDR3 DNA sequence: TGCGCCAGCAGCTTGAGGCAGGGCAACACCGGGGAGCTGTTTTTT.

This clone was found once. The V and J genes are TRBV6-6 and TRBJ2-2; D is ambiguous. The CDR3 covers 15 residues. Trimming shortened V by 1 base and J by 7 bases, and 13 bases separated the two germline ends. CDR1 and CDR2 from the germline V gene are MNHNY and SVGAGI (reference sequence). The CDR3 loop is CASSYFGDQNGELFF. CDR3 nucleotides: TGTGCCAGCAGTTACTTCGGAGATCAGAACGGGGAGCTGTTTTTT.

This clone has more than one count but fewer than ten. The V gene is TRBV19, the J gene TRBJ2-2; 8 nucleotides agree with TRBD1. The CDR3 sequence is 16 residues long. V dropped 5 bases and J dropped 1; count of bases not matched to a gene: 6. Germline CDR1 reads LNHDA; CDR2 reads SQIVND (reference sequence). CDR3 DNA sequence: TGTGCCAGTAGTGTACGGACAGGGAGGAACACCGGGGAGCTGTTTTTT. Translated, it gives CASSVRTGRNTGELFF. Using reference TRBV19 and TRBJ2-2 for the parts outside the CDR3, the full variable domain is DGGITQSPKYLFRKEGQNVTLSCEQNLNHDAMYWYRQDPGQGLRLIYYSQIVNDFQKGDIAEGYSVSREKKESFPLTVTSAQKNPTAFYLCASSVRTGRNTGELFFGEGSRLTVL.

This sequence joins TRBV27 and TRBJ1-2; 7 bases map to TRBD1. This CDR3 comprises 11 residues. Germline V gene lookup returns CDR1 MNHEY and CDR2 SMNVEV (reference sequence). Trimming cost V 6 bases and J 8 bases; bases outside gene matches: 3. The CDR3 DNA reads TGTGCCAGCAGGTCAGGGGGGGGCTACACCTTC. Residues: CASRSGGGYTF.

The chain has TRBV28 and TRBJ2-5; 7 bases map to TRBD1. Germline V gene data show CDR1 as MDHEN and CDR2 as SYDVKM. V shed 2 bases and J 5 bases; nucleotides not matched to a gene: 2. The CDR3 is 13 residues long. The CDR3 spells CASSLGQEETQYF. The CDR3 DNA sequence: TGTGCCAGCAGTTTAGGACAGGAGGAGACCCAGTACTTC.

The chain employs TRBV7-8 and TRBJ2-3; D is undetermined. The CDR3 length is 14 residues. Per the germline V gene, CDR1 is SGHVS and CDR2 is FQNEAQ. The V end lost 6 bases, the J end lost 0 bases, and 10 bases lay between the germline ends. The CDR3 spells CASSTTGSTDTQYF. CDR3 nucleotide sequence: TGTGCCAGCAGTACGACTGGAAGCACAGATACGCAGTATTTT.

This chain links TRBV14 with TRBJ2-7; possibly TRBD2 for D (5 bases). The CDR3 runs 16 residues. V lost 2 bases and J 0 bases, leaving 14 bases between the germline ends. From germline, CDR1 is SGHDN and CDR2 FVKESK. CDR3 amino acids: CASSQLARAASYEQYF. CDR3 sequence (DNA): TGTGCCAGCAGCCAATTAGCGCGGGCGGCCTCCTACGAGCAGTACTTC. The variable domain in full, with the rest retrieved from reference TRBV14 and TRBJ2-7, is EAGVTQFPSHSVIEKGQTVTLRCDPISGHDNLYWYRRVMGKEIKFLLHFVKESKQDESGMPNNRFLAERTGGTYSTLKVQPAELEDSGVYFCASSQLARAASYEQYFGPGTRLTVT.

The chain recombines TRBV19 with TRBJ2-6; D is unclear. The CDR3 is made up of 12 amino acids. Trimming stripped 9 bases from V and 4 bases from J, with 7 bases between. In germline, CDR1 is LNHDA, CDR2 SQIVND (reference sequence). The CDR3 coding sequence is TGTGCCAGCGGTCTGGGGGCCAACGTCCTGACTTTC. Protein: CASGLGANVLTF.

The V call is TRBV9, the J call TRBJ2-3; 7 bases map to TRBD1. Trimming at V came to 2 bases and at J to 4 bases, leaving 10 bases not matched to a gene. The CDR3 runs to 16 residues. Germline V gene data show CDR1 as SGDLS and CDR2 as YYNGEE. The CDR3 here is CASSVPSGGRADTQYF. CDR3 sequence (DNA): TGTGCCAGCAGCGTTCCGTCAGGGGGTCGGGCAGATACGCAGTATTTT.

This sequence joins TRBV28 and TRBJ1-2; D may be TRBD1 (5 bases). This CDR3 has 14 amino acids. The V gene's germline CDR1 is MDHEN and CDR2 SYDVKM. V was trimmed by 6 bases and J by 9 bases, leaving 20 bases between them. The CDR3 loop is CASRSPRSPGSYTF. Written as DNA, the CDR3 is TGTGCCAGCAGGAGCCCCAGGTCCCCAGGGAGCTACACCTTC.

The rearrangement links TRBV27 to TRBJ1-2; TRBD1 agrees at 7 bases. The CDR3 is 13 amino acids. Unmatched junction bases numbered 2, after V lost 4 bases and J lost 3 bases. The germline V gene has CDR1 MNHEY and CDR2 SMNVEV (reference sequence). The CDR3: CASSYRGDYGYTF. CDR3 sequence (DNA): TGTGCCAGCAGTTACAGGGGCGACTATGGCTACACCTTC.

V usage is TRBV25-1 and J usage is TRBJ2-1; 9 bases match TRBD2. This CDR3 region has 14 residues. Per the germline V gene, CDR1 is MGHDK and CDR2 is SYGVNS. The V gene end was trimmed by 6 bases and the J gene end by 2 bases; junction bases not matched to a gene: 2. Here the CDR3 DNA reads TGTGCCAGCAGCTGGACTAGCGCCTACAATGAGCAGTTCTTC. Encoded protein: CASSWTSAYNEQFF.

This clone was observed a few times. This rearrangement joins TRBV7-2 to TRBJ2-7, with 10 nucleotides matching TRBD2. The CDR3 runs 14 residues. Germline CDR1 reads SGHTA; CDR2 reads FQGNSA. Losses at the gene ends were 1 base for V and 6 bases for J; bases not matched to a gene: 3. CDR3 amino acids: CASSLVAGGGEQYF. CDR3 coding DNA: TGTGCCAGCAGCTTAGTAGCGGGGGGAGGCGAGCAGTACTTC.

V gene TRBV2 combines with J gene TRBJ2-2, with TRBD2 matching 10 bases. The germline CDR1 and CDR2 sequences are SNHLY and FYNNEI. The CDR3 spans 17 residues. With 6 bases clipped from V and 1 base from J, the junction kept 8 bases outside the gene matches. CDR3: CASRQRSGGQNTGELFF. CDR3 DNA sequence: TGTGCCAGCAGACAGCGTAGCGGGGGGCAGAACACCGGGGAGCTGTTTTTT.

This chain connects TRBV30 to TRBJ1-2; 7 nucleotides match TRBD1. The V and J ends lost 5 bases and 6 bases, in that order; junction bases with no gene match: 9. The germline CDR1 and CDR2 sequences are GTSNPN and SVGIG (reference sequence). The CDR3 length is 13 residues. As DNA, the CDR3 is TGTGCCTGGCTGGCGACAGGGAGGAATGGCTACACCTTC. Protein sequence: CAWLATGRNGYTF. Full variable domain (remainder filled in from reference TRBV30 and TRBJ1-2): SQTIHQWPATLVQPVGSPLSLECTVEGTSNPNLYWYRQAAGRGLQLLFYSVGIGQISSEVPQNLSASRPQDRQFILSSKKLLLSDSGFYLCAWLATGRNGYTFGSGTRLTVV.

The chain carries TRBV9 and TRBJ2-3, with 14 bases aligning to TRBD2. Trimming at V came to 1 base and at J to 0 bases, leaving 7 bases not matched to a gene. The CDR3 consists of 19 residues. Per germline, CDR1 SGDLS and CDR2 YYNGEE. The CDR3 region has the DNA TGTGCCAGCAGCGTAAATCCGGGACTAGCGGGGGCTAGCACAGATACGCAGTATTTT. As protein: CASSVNPGLAGASTDTQYF. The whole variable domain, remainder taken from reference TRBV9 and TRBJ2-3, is DSGVTQTPKHLITATGQRVTLRCSPRSGDLSVYWYQQSLDQGLQFLIQYYNGEERAKGNILERFSAQQFPDLHSELNLSSLELGDSALYFCASSVNPGLAGASTDTQYFGPGTRLTVL.